The clone carrying this T cell receptor beta chain was observed a handful of times. The sample originates from a study of T-cell reconstitution after alpha-beta-depleted transplantation in children. For TCRbeta, the library was prepared with unique molecular identifiers. TCRdb used MiXCR to reprocess the PCR reads, holding one entry per CDR3 protein. The profile shows hundreds of thousands of distinct CDR3 sequences, around 12% of them singletons. CDR1 is SGHTA and CDR2 is FQGNSA in the germline V gene. The CDR3 totals 15 residues. V dropped 0 bases and J dropped 1 base, with 6 bases sitting between them.

This rearrangement joins TRBV7-2 to TRBJ2-2, with unresolved D. The sequence came from a human donor who donated a stem cell graft to a child with acute lymphoblastic leukemia. This specimen consisted of PBMCs from the stem cell graft donor, obtained from the stem cell graft. DNA for the CDR3: TGTGCCAGCAGCTTAGCCGCCCTGAACACCGGGGAGCTGTTTTTT. As protein: CASSLAALNTGELFF. Full variable domain (missing parts from reference TRBV7-2 and TRBJ2-2): GAGVSQSPSNKVTEKGKDVELRCDPISGHTALYWYRQSLGQGLEFLIYFQGNSAPDKSGLPSDRFSAERTGGSVSTLTIQRTQQEDSAVYLCASSLAALNTGELFFGEGSRLTVL.